What follows describes a single T cell receptor (beta chain). The sample belongs to a study of blood T cell repertoires in COVID-19. The overall study: The cDNA or gDNA used as material had been derived from T cells, B-cell-depleted T cells, or PBMCs.

The V gene's germline CDR1 is KGHDR and CDR2 SFDVKD. The CDR3 loop spans 15 amino acids. V lost 9 bases to trimming and J lost 4 bases, with 21 bases between them. Enrolled during active infection, Seattle patients were then followed longitudinally. Produced via immunoSEQ multiplex PCR; TCRdb's table is partial and in-frame only. This table has about 220,000 clones, 65% to 90% appearing once. V usage is TRBV24-1 and J usage is TRBJ2-7; unclear D gene. The sequenced sample was peripheral blood. The receptor was derived from a woman in her 70s with COVID-19, enrolled during active disease. The chain's CDR3 is CATHYTPPYIYEQYF. CDR3 sequence (DNA): TGTGCCACCCACTACACCCCCCCTTATATATACGAGCAGTACTTC.